The rows below give T cell receptor beta chains drawn from one sample of a study of T cell clones after liver transplantation. Clones were read by immunoSEQ multiplex PCR, and TCRdb kept only the in-frame ones, dropping some. The top ten hold around 3% of the sample, which has about 22,000 clones, approximately 68% seen once. Sequencing used CD4+ T cells from blood, obtained before liver transplant. These receptors all stem from a human donor who received a liver transplant. Each CDR3 is given with its conserved first and last residue. A D gene is named only where the DNA matches it firmly. A clone size is listed for some rows: how often the clone was seen (once, few, many), or a class if it is expanded.

clone_size: .
v_call: TRBV27
d_call: TRBD2
j_call: TRBJ2-1
cdr3_aa: CASSSILAGYNEQFF
cdr3_nt: TGTGCCAGCAGTTCGATACTAGCGGGGTACAATGAGCAGTTCTTC

clone_size: .
v_call: TRBV4-2
d_call: .
j_call: TRBJ2-7
cdr3_aa: CASSQGLGDYEQYF
cdr3_nt: TGTGCCAGCAGCCAAGGGTTAGGGGACTACGAGCAGTACTTC

clone_size: .
v_call: TRBV10-3
d_call: .
j_call: TRBJ2-6
cdr3_aa: CAISAGTPANVLTF
cdr3_nt: TGTGCCATCAGCGCCGGGACGCCGGCCAACGTCCTGACTTTC

clone_size: .
v_call: TRBV7-9
d_call: .
j_call: TRBJ1-3
cdr3_aa: CASSTWPRTETTSGNTIYF
cdr3_nt: TGTGCCAGCAGCACCTGGCCCCGGACAGAAACTACCTCTGGAAACACCATATATTTT

clone_size: few
v_call: TRBV7-9
d_call: .
j_call: TRBJ1-1
cdr3_aa: CASSLRGGGPTEAFF
cdr3_nt: TGTGCCAGCAGCCTCAGGGGCGGGGGACCTACTGAAGCTTTCTTT

clone_size: .
v_call: TRBV5-6
d_call: .
j_call: TRBJ1-6
cdr3_aa: CASSLGLVGSPLHF
cdr3_nt: TGTGCCAGCAGCTTGGGTCTCGTGGGATCACCCCTCCACTTT

clone_size: few
v_call: TRBV2
d_call: .
j_call: TRBJ2-5
cdr3_aa: CASRQETQYF
cdr3_nt: TGTGCCAGCAGGCAAGAGACCCAGTACTTC

clone_size: .
v_call: TRBV14
d_call: TRBD1
j_call: TRBJ2-2
cdr3_aa: CASKDRGSVGELFF
cdr3_nt: TGTGCCAGCAAGGACAGGGGGTCGGTCGGGGAGCTGTTTTTT

clone_size: .
v_call: TRBV18
d_call: TRBD2
j_call: TRBJ2-7
cdr3_aa: CASSPSGGASYEQYF
cdr3_nt: TGTGCCAGCTCACCTAGCGGGGGGGCCTCCTACGAGCAGTACTTC

clone_size: .
v_call: TRBV30
d_call: .
j_call: TRBJ1-5
cdr3_aa: CAWSGGDIHQPQHF
cdr3_nt: TGTGCCTGGAGTGGTGGTGACATCCATCAGCCCCAGCATTTT

clone_size: .
v_call: TRBV19
d_call: TRBD1
j_call: TRBJ1-5
cdr3_aa: CASTDREVYSNQPQHF
cdr3_nt: TGTGCCAGTACAGACAGGGAAGTATATAGCAATCAGCCCCAGCATTTT

clone_size: .
v_call: TRBV30
d_call: .
j_call: TRBJ2-6
cdr3_aa: CALPATGANVLTF
cdr3_nt: TGTGCCTTGCCTGCGACTGGGGCCAACGTCCTGACTTTC

clone_size: .
v_call: TRBV6-5
d_call: .
j_call: TRBJ2-1
cdr3_aa: CASSLGEYNEQFF
cdr3_nt: TGTGCCAGCAGTTTGGGGGAGTACAATGAGCAGTTCTTC

clone_size: .
v_call: TRBV6-9
d_call: .
j_call: TRBJ2-5
cdr3_aa: CASGGSQETQYF
cdr3_nt: TGTGCCAGCGGGGGGTCCCAAGAGACCCAGTACTTC

clone_size: .
v_call: TRBV2
d_call: .
j_call: TRBJ1-1
cdr3_aa: CASSVMTITFTEAFF
cdr3_nt: TGTGCCAGCAGCGTTATGACAATAACATTTACTGAAGCTTTCTTT

clone_size: few
v_call: TRBV11-3
d_call: .
j_call: TRBJ1-1
cdr3_aa: CASSQNQGRTEAFF
cdr3_nt: TGTGCCAGCAGCCAGAACCAGGGGAGGACTGAAGCTTTCTTT

clone_size: .
v_call: TRBV11-2
d_call: .
j_call: TRBJ2-3
cdr3_aa: CASSSLFTDTQYF
cdr3_nt: TGTGCCAGCAGCTCTCTGTTCACAGATACGCAGTATTTT

clone_size: .
v_call: TRBV6-1
d_call: TRBD1
j_call: TRBJ2-1
cdr3_aa: CASRGQGPEQFF
cdr3_nt: TGTGCCAGTAGGGGACAGGGGCCAGAGCAGTTCTTC

clone_size: .
v_call: TRBV5-1
d_call: .
j_call: TRBJ1-6
cdr3_aa: CASSLGDITYNSPLHF
cdr3_nt: TGCGCCAGCAGCTTGGGTGACATAACCTATAATTCACCCCTCCACTTT

clone_size: .
v_call: TRBV4-1
d_call: .
j_call: TRBJ2-5
cdr3_aa: CASSQDQGTRETQYF
cdr3_nt: TGCGCCAGCAGCCAAGATCAAGGGACCCGCGAGACCCAGTACTTC

clone_size: medium-sized
v_call: TRBV10-2
d_call: .
j_call: TRBJ1-6
cdr3_aa: CASCEIGNSPLHF
cdr3_nt: TGCGCCAGTTGTGAAATCGGTAATTCACCCCTCCACTTT

clone_size: .
v_call: TRBV5-1
d_call: .
j_call: TRBJ1-1
cdr3_aa: CASSFVTADTEAFF
cdr3_nt: TGCGCCAGCAGCTTCGTCACAGCGGACACTGAAGCTTTCTTT

clone_size: .
v_call: TRBV5-1
d_call: .
j_call: TRBJ2-6
cdr3_aa: CASSLGRGTSSGANVLTF
cdr3_nt: TGCGCCAGCAGCTTGGGGAGAGGAACGAGCTCTGGGGCCAACGTCCTGACTTTC

clone_size: .
v_call: TRBV7-6
d_call: TRBD2
j_call: TRBJ2-2
cdr3_aa: CASSPQTSGGLNTGELFF
cdr3_nt: TGTGCCAGCAGCCCCCAGACTAGCGGGGGACTAAACACCGGGGAGCTGTTTTTT

clone_size: .
v_call: TRBV28
d_call: .
j_call: TRBJ2-4
cdr3_aa: CASSDSGANIQYF
cdr3_nt: TGTGCCAGCAGTGACTCGGGGGCAAACATTCAGTACTTC

clone_size: .
v_call: TRBV7-9
d_call: TRBD2
j_call: TRBJ2-7
cdr3_aa: CASRPLGTSFDEQYF
cdr3_nt: TGTGCCAGCAGGCCTCTCGGGACTAGTTTCGACGAGCAGTACTTC

clone_size: .
v_call: TRBV11-2
d_call: .
j_call: TRBJ1-4
cdr3_aa: CASSFGVAGEKLFF
cdr3_nt: TGTGCCAGCAGCTTCGGAGTAGCAGGCGAAAAACTGTTTTTT

clone_size: .
v_call: TRBV5-6
d_call: .
j_call: TRBJ1-6
cdr3_aa: CASSSFQYNHNSPLHF
cdr3_nt: TGTGCCAGCAGCTCATTCCAGTATAATCATAATTCACCCCTCCACTTT

clone_size: .
v_call: TRBV5-1
d_call: TRBD2
j_call: TRBJ2-1
cdr3_aa: CASHPGLAGHNEQFF
cdr3_nt: TGCGCCAGCCATCCGGGACTAGCGGGGCACAATGAGCAGTTCTTC

clone_size: .
v_call: TRBV30
d_call: .
j_call: TRBJ1-6
cdr3_aa: CAWSVAGYFNSPLHF
cdr3_nt: TGTGCCTGGAGTGTGGCCGGTTACTTTAATTCACCCCTCCACTTT

clone_size: few
v_call: TRBV7-9
d_call: .
j_call: TRBJ1-3
cdr3_aa: CASSLGNSGNTIYF
cdr3_nt: TGTGCCAGCAGCTTAGGGAACTCTGGAAACACCATATATTTT

clone_size: .
v_call: TRBV27
d_call: .
j_call: TRBJ2-5
cdr3_aa: CASSTAPGLETQYF
cdr3_nt: TGTGCCAGCAGTACAGCACCGGGGTTAGAGACCCAGTACTTC

clone_size: .
v_call: TRBV7-9
d_call: .
j_call: TRBJ2-1
cdr3_aa: CASSLLPGAQFF
cdr3_nt: TGTGCCAGCAGCTTACTTCCTGGTGCGCAGTTCTTC

clone_size: once
v_call: TRBV5-1
d_call: TRBD2
j_call: TRBJ2-1
cdr3_aa: CASRRTSDYNEQFF
cdr3_nt: TGCGCCAGCAGAAGGACTAGCGATTACAATGAGCAGTTCTTC

clone_size: few
v_call: TRBV27
d_call: .
j_call: TRBJ1-2
cdr3_aa: CASSSTTGFYGYTF
cdr3_nt: TGTGCCAGCAGTTCGACAACAGGTTTTTATGGCTACACCTTC